This T cell receptor beta chain was sequenced for a study of cytomegalovirus exposure and HLA in healthy donors. General study points: Sequencing artifact likely explains a cluster of highly shared sequence variants. Highest at DRB1 and lowest at HLA-C, TCR association rates differed among HLA loci in a later analysis.

Vbeta (60) and Jbeta (13) primers were used in the PCR. Libraries were prepared by immunoSEQ multiplex PCR; TCRdb keeps only in-frame clonotypes and omits some of them. Among 150,000 to 200,000 clones listed, 70% to 90% were seen once. The sample holds a few counts of this clone. The antigen is not known. The sample taken for sequencing was PBMCs. This receptor was taken from a woman between 50 and 59 years old in good health and CMV-seronegative.

The CDR3 coding sequence is TGTGCCAGCTCACTCCCAGGGTCCGGGGAGCTGTTTTTT. Amino acid sequence: CASSLPGSGELFF. The chain employs TRBV18 and TRBJ2-2, with a tentative D call TRBD1 (5 bases). The CDR3 runs 13 residues. Between the trimmed V and J ends, which lost 4 bases and 6 bases, there was a span of 9 bases. CDR1 is KGHSH, CDR2 LQKENI, per germline.